Following are 5 T cell receptor beta chains from one sample sequenced in a study of control samples from healthy donors and cancer patients. Data came from immunoSEQ multiplex PCR; TCRdb stores just in-frame clones and leaves some out. The table records fewer than 85,000 clones, 91% of them present only once. The sequencing input was blood. Receptors originate from a man aged 25-45 years in good health.

The chain couples TRBV28 to TRBJ2-7; 10 bases are a match to TRBD1. The V gene's germline CDR1 is MDHEN and CDR2 SYDVKM. J gave up 0 bases and V 8 bases, and 1 base lay outside the gene matches. The CDR3 loop spans 13 amino acids. The CDR3 DNA reads as TGTGCCAGCGGGACAGGGGCCTCCTACGAGCAGTACTTC. Residues: CASGTGASYEQYF.

This rearrangement joins TRBV27 to TRBJ1-2; 8 bases align to TRBD1. Germline V CDR1 and CDR2: MNHEY, SMNVEV (reference sequence). This CDR3 has 13 amino acids. The ends lost 3 bases at V and 6 bases at J; junction bases unmatched: 3. CDR3 nucleotides: TGTGCCAGCAGTTTCTCAGGGGGCAATGGCTACACCTTC. Translated, it gives CASSFSGGNGYTF.

This clone has more than one count but fewer than ten. The J gene is TRBJ1-1, the V gene TRBV28, with D possibly being TRBD1 (5 bases). Germline V gene lookup returns CDR1 MDHEN and CDR2 SYDVKM. The CDR3 covers 12 residues. Trimming cost V 4 bases and J 5 bases, with 8 bases left between them. Here the CDR3 reads CASSSGRTEAFF. As DNA, the CDR3 is TGTGCCAGCAGTTCAGGGAGGACTGAAGCTTTCTTT.

This clone was recorded only once. The chain recombines TRBV7-6 with TRBJ1-3; D may be TRBD1 (6 bases). The V and J ends lost 5 bases and 4 bases respectively, with 15 bases between them. CDR3 size: 15 residues. CDR1 is SGHVS and CDR2 is FNYEAQ in the germline V gene. The CDR3 loop reads CASSPSGGLGNTIYF. The CDR3 nucleotides are TGTGCCAGCAGCCCCAGTGGGGGCTTGGGAAACACCATATATTTT.

The chain has TRBV2 and TRBJ2-3; 11 positions match TRBD2. The germline gives CDR1 SNHLY, CDR2 FYNNEI. The CDR3 runs to 15 residues. With 6 bases clipped from V and 4 bases from J, the junction kept 6 bases outside the gene matches. The CDR3 loop is CASRLGLAGADTQYF. The CDR3 region has the DNA TGTGCCAGCAGACTCGGACTAGCGGGCGCAGATACGCAGTATTTT.